A selection of T cell receptor beta chains follows, all from one sample in a study of beta chain features in type 1 diabetes. Libraries were prepared by immunoSEQ multiplex PCR; TCRdb keeps only in-frame clonotypes and omits some of them. The sample has a few hundred thousand clones, about 15% seen once. Specimen: naive CD4+ T cells from blood. The receptors here all came from a man aged 25 to 45 with type 1 diabetes. The CDR3 runs from the conserved cysteine through the conserved F or W. A D gene is named only where the DNA matches it firmly. Part of the rows lack a size; the others show once, few, many or a class for expanded clones.

-	TRBJ2-1	TRBV2	-	TGTGCCAGCAGTGGGAGCGAAGGACAGTTCTTC	CASSGSEGQFF
TRBD2	TRBJ2-1	TRBV6-1	-	TGTGCCAGCACCCTTGGGGGACTAGCTAGTGAGCAGTTCTTC	CASTLGGLASEQFF
TRBD1	TRBJ1-2	TRBV4-1	-	TGCGCCAGCAGCCAACCGACACAGGGGGCTGCCTATGGCTACACCTTC	CASSQPTQGAAYGYTF
TRBD2	TRBJ2-1	TRBV5-1	few	TGCGCCAGCAGGTCCAGACTAGCGGGAGGGCCGAATGAGCAGTTCTTC	CASRSRLAGGPNEQFF
-	TRBJ2-3	TRBV6-5	once	TGTGCCAGCAGTCAACTACCCGGAGATACGCAGTATTTT	CASSQLPGDTQYF
-	TRBJ1-1	TRBV15	few	TGTGCCACCAGCAGAGTGTCAACTGAAGCTTTCTTT	CATSRVSTEAFF
-	TRBJ2-5	TRBV14	-	TGTGCCAGCAGCCAAGCGGTGCAAGAGACCCAGTACTTC	CASSQAVQETQYF
TRBD2	TRBJ2-2	TRBV16	few	TGTGCCAGCAGCCAAGGGACTAGCGTTTCCACCGGGGAGCTGTTTTTT	CASSQGTSVSTGELFF
TRBD2	TRBJ2-7	TRBV11-2	few	TGTGCCAGCAGCTTGGGCGGCGGGAGGGCTGGGTACGAGCAGTACTTC	CASSLGGGRAGYEQYF
-	TRBJ1-1	TRBV6-1	-	TGTGCCAGCAGTGTGGCGGGAGCTTCGAACACTGAAGCTTTCTTT	CASSVAGASNTEAFF
-	TRBJ1-1	TRBV30	-	TGTGCCTGGTCCCGTAGGAGTACTGAAGCTTTCTTT	CAWSRRSTEAFF
TRBD2	TRBJ2-7	TRBV7-9	few	TGTGCCAGCAGCTTCGGAACATCCCTCGTGGCGGGAGGGTCCTACGAGCAGTACTTC	CASSFGTSLVAGGSYEQYF
-	TRBJ1-1	TRBV4-2	-	TGTGCCAGCAGCCAAATCCCCAGTTCGAACACTGAAGCTTTCTTT	CASSQIPSSNTEAFF
-	TRBJ1-5	TRBV18	few	TGTGCCAGCTCACCCGCCGGACAGAGCATCAGCAATCAGCCCCAGCATTTT	CASSPAGQSISNQPQHF
TRBD1	TRBJ1-5	TRBV5-6	few	TGTGCCAGCAGCTTGTATCGGGCAGGGGGTAGCAATCAGCCCCAGCATTTT	CASSLYRAGGSNQPQHF
-	TRBJ1-5	TRBV19	-	TGTGCCAGTAGTATCCAGGATTATCAGCCCCAGCATTTT	CASSIQDYQPQHF
TRBD1	TRBJ1-2	TRBV9	few	TGTGCCAGCAGCGTAGTGGGGACAGGGAATATCTATGGCTACACCTTC	CASSVVGTGNIYGYTF
TRBD1	TRBJ1-1	TRBV2	few	TGTGCCAGCAGTGATTTCGCCGTCGGACAGGGTGCTGAAGCTTTCTTT	CASSDFAVGQGAEAFF
-	TRBJ1-2	TRBV2	-	TGTGCCAGCAGTGAAGCGGGCTTCCCCTACTTC	CASSEAGFPYF
-	TRBJ2-3	TRBV6-6	-	TGTGCCAGCAGTAGAGAGGTGGAGGGGCAGTATTTT	CASSREVEGQYF
-	TRBJ1-1	TRBV29-1	few	TGCAGCGTTGATGAGTCTATGAACACTGAAGCTTTCTTT	CSVDESMNTEAFF
-	TRBJ2-7	TRBV6-5	-	TGTGCCAGCAGTTACTCGAGTACCTCGTCCTACGAGCAGTACTTC	CASSYSSTSSYEQYF
-	TRBJ1-6	TRBV2	-	TGTGCCAGCAGTGAACAGGTTCGATCACCCCTCCACTTT	CASSEQVRSPLHF
-	TRBJ2-7	TRBV16	few	TGTGCCAGCAGCCTAAAGGACAGTTCCTACGAGCAGTACTTC	CASSLKDSSYEQYF
-	TRBJ2-5	TRBV5-1	few	TGCGCCAGCAGCTCCCGGGATCCGAACAGCGGGACCCAGTACTTC	CASSSRDPNSGTQYF
-	TRBJ1-6	TRBV2	few	TGTGCCAGCAGGAGGGTTGGATCACCCCTCCACTTT	CASRRVGSPLHF
TRBD2	TRBJ2-5	TRBV19	-	TGTGCCAGTAGTATTACTAGCGTCTGGGAGACCCAGTACTTC	CASSITSVWETQYF
-	TRBJ2-5	TRBV6-5	-	TGTGCCAGCAGCAGAGGCAGGGGAGGGCCAGGGACCCAGTACTTC	CASSRGRGGPGTQYF
TRBD1	TRBJ1-1	TRBV10-3	-	TGTGCCATCAGTGCGGGACAGGGAAACACTGAAGCTTTCTTT	CAISAGQGNTEAFF
-	TRBJ1-5	TRBV7-9	-	TGTGCCAGCAGCTTAGCCACAGGGACCCAGCCCCAGCATTTT	CASSLATGTQPQHF
TRBD2	TRBJ2-5	TRBV5-1	few	TGCGCCAGCAGCCCTGGGACTAGCGGGATCCCAATACAAGAGACCCAGTACTTC	CASSPGTSGIPIQETQYF
-	TRBJ2-7	TRBV27	few	TGTGCCAGCAGTTTACAAGGCGGTGTCTCCCACGAGCAGTACTTC	CASSLQGGVSHEQYF
-	TRBJ2-5	TRBV2	few	TGTGCCAGCAGTGTCGGGGGAGAGACCCAGTACTTC	CASSVGGETQYF
-	TRBJ1-2	TRBV27	once	TGTGCCAGCAGTTTAGTTGGGGGGGCCGGCCACTATGGCTACACCTTC	CASSLVGGAGHYGYTF
TRBD2	TRBJ2-5	TRBV5-4	-	TGTGCCAGCAGCGCTTCACTAGCGGGAGGGCAAGAGACCCAGTACTTC	CASSASLAGGQETQYF
-	TRBJ1-4	TRBV4-1	few	TGCGCCAGCAGCCAAGATTTTATGGCTCTTAATGAAAAACTGTTTTTT	CASSQDFMALNEKLFF
TRBD1	TRBJ2-7	TRBV18	few	TGTGCCAGCTCAACCGGGACAGTCTCCTACGAGCAGTACTTC	CASSTGTVSYEQYF
-	TRBJ1-5	TRBV30	-	TGTGCCTGGAGTGTAGAGGGAAATCAGCCCCAGCATTTT	CAWSVEGNQPQHF
TRBD2	TRBJ2-1	TRBV18	few	TGTGCCAGCTCACATCGACTAGCGGAGGGCTACAATGAGCAGTTCTTC	CASSHRLAEGYNEQFF
TRBD2	TRBJ2-5	TRBV5-1	-	TGCGCCAGCAGCCCGGGACTAGCGGGAGAGACCCAGTACTTC	CASSPGLAGETQYF
-	TRBJ2-7	TRBV7-2	-	TGTGCCAGCAGCTTAGATCGGGGTTCCTACGAGCAGTACTTC	CASSLDRGSYEQYF
-	TRBJ2-2	TRBV30	few	TGTGCCTGGAGCCCGGACAGATACACCGGGGAGCTGTTTTTT	CAWSPDRYTGELFF
-	TRBJ2-7	TRBV7-9	-	TGTGCCAGCAGCTTCGGCAGGGACTACGAGCAGTACTTC	CASSFGRDYEQYF
TRBD2	TRBJ2-3	TRBV7-6	few	TGTGCCAGCAGCCGACTAGCGGGTCGCCCGCAGTATTTT	CASSRLAGRPQYF
-	TRBJ2-2	TRBV11-3	-	TGTGCCAGCAGCCCGGCAGGGGTTTACGCGAACACCGGGGAGCTGTTTTTT	CASSPAGVYANTGELFF
-	TRBJ2-7	TRBV6-1	few	TGTGCCAGCAAGCTAAGTTACAGAGCCTACGAGCAGTACTTC	CASKLSYRAYEQYF
-	TRBJ2-5	TRBV5-1	few	TGCGCCAGCAGCTTGCGGTGGAGTAGAGAGACCCAGTACTTC	CASSLRWSRETQYF
TRBD1	TRBJ2-7	TRBV7-9	few	TGTGCCAGCAGCATTCCCGGGACAGGTAACTACGAGCAGTACTTC	CASSIPGTGNYEQYF
-	TRBJ1-2	TRBV5-1	-	TGCGCCAGCAGCTTAGGAGACGAGAACTATGGCTACACCTTC	CASSLGDENYGYTF
-	TRBJ2-1	TRBV27	few	TGTGCCAGCAGTCTGAGGGGGGGGAGCAATGAGCAGTTCTTC	CASSLRGGSNEQFF